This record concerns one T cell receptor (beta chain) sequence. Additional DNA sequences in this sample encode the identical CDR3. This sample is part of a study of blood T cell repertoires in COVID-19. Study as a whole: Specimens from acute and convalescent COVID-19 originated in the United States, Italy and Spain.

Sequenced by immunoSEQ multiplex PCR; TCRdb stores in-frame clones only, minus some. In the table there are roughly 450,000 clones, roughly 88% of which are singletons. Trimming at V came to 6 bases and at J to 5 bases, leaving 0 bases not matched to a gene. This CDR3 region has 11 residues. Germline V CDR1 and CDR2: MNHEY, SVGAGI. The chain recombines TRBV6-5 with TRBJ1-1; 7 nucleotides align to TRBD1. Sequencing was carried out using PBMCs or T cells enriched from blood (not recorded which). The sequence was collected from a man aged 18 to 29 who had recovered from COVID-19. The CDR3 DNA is TGTGCCAGCAGACAGGGGACTGAAGCTTTCTTT. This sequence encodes CASRQGTEAFF.